This T cell receptor (beta chain) appears in the sequencing data of a study of CD8 T cells in Susac syndrome. The RNA input was about 0.5 to 1 ug, and it was reverse transcribed with random hexamers. Multiplex immunoSEQ PCR targeted 54 Vbeta and 13 Jbeta TCR beta segments. Each CDR3 protein is one row after TCRdb ran MiXCR on the immunoSEQ multiplex PCR reads. The table has approximately 190,000 distinct CDR3 sequences, approximately 95% seen once. The ends were cut back, 3 bases at V and 0 bases at J, with 11 bases in the middle. Germline assignment: CDR1 MGHDK and CDR2 SYGVNS. The CDR3 extends over 15 amino acids.

This TCR was sampled from a human donor with Susac syndrome. The sequenced material came from CD8+ T cells from PBMCs. The chain uses TRBV25-1 and TRBJ1-1, with D tentatively TRBD1 (6 bases). Written as DNA, the CDR3 is TGTGCCAGCAGTGAGGACAGCCTCATGAACACTGAAGCTTTCTTT. It codes for CASSEDSLMNTEAFF. The whole variable domain, remainder taken from reference TRBV25-1 and TRBJ1-1, is EADIYQTPRYLVIGTGKKITLECSQTMGHDKMYWYQQDPGMELHLIHYSYGVNSTEKGDLSSESTVSRIRTEHFPLTLESARPSHTSQYLCASSEDSLMNTEAFFGQGTRLTVV.